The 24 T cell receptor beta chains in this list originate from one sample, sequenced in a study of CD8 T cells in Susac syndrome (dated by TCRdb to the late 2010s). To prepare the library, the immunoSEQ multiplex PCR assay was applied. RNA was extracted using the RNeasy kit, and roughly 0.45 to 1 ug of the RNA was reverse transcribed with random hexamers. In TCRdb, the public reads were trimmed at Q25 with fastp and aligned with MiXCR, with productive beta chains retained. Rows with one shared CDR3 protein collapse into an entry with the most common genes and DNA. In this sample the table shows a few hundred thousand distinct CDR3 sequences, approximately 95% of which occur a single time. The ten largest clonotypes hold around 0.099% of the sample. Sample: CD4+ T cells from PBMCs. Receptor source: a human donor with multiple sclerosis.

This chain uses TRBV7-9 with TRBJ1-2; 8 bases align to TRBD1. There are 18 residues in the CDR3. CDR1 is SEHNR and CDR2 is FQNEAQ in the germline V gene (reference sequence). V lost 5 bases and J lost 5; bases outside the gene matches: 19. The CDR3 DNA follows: TGTGCCAGCAGCCCCCAGCCCGGACAGGGAAGGGTTGAATATGGCTACACCTTC. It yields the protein CASSPQPGQGRVEYGYTF. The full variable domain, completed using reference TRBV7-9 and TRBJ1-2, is DTGVSQNPRHKITKRGQNVTFRCDPISEHNRLYWYRQTLGQGPEFLTYFQNEAQLEKSRLLSDRFSAERPKGSFSTLEIQRTEQGDSAMYLCASSPQPGQGRVEYGYTFGSGTRLTVV.

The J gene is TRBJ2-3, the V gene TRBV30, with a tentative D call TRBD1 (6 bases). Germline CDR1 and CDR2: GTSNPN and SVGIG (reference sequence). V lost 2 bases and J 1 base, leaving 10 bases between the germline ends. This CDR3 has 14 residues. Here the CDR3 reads CAWSWPGGTDTQYF. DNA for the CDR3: TGTGCCTGGAGTTGGCCAGGGGGCACAGATACGCAGTATTTT.

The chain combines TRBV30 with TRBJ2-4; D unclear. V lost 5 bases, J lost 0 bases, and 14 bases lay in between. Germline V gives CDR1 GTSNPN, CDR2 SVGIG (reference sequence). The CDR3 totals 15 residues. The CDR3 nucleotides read TGTGCCTGGGGGGATTGGCGCCTAGCCAAAAACATTCAGTACTTC. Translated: CAWGDWRLAKNIQYF.

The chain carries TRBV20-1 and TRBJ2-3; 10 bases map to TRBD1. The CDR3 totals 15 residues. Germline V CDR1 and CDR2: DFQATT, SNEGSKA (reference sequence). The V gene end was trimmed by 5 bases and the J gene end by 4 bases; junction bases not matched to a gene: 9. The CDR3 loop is CSASGGTGVADTQYF. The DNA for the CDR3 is TGCAGTGCTTCTGGGGGGACAGGGGTCGCAGATACGCAGTATTTT.

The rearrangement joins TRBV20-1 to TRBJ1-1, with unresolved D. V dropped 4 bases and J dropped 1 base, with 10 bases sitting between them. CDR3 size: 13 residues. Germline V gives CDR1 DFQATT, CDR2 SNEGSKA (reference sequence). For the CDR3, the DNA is TGCAGTGCTACCTCCGGGAGGAACACTGAAGCTTTCTTT. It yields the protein CSATSGRNTEAFF.

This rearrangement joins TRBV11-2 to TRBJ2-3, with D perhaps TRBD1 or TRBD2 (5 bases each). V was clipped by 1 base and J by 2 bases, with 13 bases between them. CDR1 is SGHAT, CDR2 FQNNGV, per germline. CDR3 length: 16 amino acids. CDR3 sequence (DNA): TGTGCCAGCAGCTTAGGTGGCAGGGACCTCACAGATACGCAGTATTTT. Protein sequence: CASSLGGRDLTDTQYF.

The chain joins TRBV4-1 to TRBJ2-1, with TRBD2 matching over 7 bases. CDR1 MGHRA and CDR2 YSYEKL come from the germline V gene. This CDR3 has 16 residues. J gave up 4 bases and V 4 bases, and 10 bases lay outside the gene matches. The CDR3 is CASSLVLSGEYNEQFF. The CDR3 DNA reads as TGCGCCAGCAGCCTCGTATTAAGCGGGGAGTACAATGAGCAGTTCTTC.

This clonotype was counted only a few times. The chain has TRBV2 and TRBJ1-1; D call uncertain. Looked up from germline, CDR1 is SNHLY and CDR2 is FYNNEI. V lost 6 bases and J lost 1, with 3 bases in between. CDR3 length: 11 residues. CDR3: CASSENTEAFF. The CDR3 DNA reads TGTGCCAGCAGCGAGAACACTGAAGCTTTCTTT.

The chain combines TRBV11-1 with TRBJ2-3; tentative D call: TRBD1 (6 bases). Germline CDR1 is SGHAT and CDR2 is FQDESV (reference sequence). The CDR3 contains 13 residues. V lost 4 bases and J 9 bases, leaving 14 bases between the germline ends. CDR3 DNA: TGTGCCAGCAGCTCCCCCCCCGGACAGACGCAGTATTTT. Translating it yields CASSSPPGQTQYF.

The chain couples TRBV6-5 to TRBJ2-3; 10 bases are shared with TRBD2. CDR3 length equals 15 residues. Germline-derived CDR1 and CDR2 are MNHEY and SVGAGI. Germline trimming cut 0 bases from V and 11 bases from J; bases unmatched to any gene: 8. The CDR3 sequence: CASSYSERGGPGQYF. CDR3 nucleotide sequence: TGTGCCAGCAGTTACTCGGAGCGGGGGGGCCCGGGGCAGTATTTT.

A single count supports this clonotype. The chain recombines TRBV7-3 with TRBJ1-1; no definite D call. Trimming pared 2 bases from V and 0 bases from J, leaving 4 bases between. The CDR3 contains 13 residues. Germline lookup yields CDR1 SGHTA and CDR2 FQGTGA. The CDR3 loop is CASSLYMNTEAFF. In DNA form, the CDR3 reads TGTGCCAGCAGCTTATATATGAACACTGAAGCTTTCTTT.

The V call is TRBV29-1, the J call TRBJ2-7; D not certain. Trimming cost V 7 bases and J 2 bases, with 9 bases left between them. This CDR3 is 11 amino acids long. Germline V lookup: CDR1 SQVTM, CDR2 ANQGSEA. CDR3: CSATKAYEQYF. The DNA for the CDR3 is TGCAGCGCGACCAAGGCCTACGAGCAGTACTTC.

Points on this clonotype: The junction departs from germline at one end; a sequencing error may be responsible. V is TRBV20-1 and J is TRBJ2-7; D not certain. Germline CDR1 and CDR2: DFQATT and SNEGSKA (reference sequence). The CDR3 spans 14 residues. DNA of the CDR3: TGCAGTGCGAGAGCTACCAGCATCTCCTACGAGCAGTACTTC. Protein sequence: CSARATSISYEQYF.

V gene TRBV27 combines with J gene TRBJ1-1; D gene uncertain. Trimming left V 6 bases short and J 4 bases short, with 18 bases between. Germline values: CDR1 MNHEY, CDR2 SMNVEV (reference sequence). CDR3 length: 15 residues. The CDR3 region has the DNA TGTGCCAGCAGGTCCTTCGGTGCTAAAGGCACTGAAGCTTTCTTT. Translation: CASRSFGAKGTEAFF.

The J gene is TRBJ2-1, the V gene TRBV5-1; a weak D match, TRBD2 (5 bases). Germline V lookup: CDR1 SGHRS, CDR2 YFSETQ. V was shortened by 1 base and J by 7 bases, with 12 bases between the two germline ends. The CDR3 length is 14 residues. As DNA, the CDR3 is TGCGCCAGCAGCTTGCTGCGGGCTGTAAATGAGCAGTTCTTC. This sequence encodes CASSLLRAVNEQFF.

The CDR3: CSVEGKLTNYGYTF. The CDR3 DNA sequence: TGCAGCGTTGAAGGGAAGTTAACTAACTATGGCTACACCTTC. The gene calls are TRBV29-1 and TRBJ1-2; the D is unclear. Germline CDR1 SQVTM, CDR2 ANQGSEA. CDR3 length: 14 residues. V was trimmed by 1 base and J by 0 bases, leaving 9 bases between them.

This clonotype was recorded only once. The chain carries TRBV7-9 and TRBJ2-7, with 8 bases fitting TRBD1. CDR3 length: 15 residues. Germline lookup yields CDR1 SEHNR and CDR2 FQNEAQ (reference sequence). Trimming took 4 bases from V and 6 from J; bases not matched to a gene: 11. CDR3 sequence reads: CASSSDRAGSTEQYF. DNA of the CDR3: TGTGCCAGCAGCTCGGACAGGGCTGGTAGTACCGAGCAGTACTTC.

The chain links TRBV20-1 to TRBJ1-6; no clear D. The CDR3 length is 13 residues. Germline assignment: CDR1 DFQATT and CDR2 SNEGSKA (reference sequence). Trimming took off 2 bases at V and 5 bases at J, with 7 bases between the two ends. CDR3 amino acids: CSARPGNNSPLHF. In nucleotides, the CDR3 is TGCAGTGCTAGACCGGGGAATAATTCACCCCTCCACTTT.

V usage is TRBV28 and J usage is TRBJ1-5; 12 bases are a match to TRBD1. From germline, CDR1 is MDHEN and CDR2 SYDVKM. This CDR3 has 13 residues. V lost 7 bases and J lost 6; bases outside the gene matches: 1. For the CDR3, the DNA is TGTGCCAGCACGGGACAGGGGGCTCAGCCCCAGCATTTT. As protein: CASTGQGAQPQHF.

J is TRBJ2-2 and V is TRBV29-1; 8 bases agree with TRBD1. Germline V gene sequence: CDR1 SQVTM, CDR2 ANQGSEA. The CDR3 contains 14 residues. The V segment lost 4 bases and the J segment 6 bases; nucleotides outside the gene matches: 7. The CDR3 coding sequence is TGCAGCGTTGTGACAGGGGAGAGGTCCGGGGAGCTGTTTTTT. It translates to CSVVTGERSGELFF.

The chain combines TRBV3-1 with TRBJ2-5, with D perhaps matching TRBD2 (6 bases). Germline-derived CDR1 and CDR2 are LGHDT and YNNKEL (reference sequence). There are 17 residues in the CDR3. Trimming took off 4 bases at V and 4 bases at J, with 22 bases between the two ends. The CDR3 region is CASSLDWPTSLRETQYF. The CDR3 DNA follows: TGTGCCAGCAGCCTTGACTGGCCGACTAGTCTTCGAGAGACCCAGTACTTC.

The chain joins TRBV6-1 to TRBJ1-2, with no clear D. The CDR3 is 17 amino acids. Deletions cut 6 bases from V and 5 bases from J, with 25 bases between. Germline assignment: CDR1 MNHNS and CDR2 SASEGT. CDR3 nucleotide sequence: TGTGCCAGCAGCCTATCAATCGCAGGACGAAGGGCTTATGGCTACACCTTC. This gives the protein CASSLSIAGRRAYGYTF.

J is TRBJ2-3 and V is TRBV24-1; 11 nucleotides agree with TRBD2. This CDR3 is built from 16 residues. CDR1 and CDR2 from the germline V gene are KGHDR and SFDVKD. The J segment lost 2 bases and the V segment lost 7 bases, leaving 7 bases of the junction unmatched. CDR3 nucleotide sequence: TGTGCCACCAGCGATAGCGGGAGGGCCAACACAGATACGCAGTATTTT. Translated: CATSDSGRANTDTQYF.

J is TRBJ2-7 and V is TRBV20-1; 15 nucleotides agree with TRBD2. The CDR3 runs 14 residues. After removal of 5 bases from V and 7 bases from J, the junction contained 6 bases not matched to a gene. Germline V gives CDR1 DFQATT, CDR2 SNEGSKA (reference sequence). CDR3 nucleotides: TGCAGTGCTTCCCGGACTAGCGGGGGGGGTGAGCAGTACTTC. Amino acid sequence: CSASRTSGGGEQYF.